This T cell receptor beta chain was found in a study of blood T cell repertoires in COVID-19 (dated by TCRdb to between 2020 and 2021). Looking at the study overall: Collaborator samples came from the United States, Italy and Spain and covered acute and convalescent phases of COVID-19. Deeply sampled blood TCRbeta repertoires from subjects exposed to, actively infected with, or recovered from COVID-19 were included in the dataset. The prospective study material was composed of cDNA or gDNA derived from T cells, B-cell-depleted T cells, or PBMCs. Samples were obtained from the ongoing ImmuneRACE study (first 160 participants) and from over a thousand subjects provided by 6 global collaborators. Where HLA class I and class II types were available, the types were taken from metadata supplied by the sample provider, not from assay-based typing. A freely available public database, intended as a resource for researchers studying the immune response to SARS-CoV-2, is where the repertoires were released. The sample metadata nearly always contained a de-identified subject ID, COVID-19 status, age in years and sex. Broader findings and caveats from the paper: The quantity of clinical and demographic metadata differed by source and by participant and was supplied without curation.

The immunoSEQ Assay, a bias-controlled multiplex PCR, was used to amplify TCRbeta CDR3 regions from genomic DNA. On the study's bioinformatics: Within the assay, amplification of reference gene primers was used to estimate how many nucleated cells each sample contained. To quantify the absolute abundance of each unique TCRbeta CDR3 rearrangement, sequence reads were collapsed and filtered. For each sample, productive Simpson clonality was calculated by taking the square root of Simpson's diversity index across productive rearrangements. TCRdb took this table from immuneACCESS and kept in-frame rearrangements with V and J called. Such tables lack part of the clones; where checked against another copy, unresolved V genes explain under half of the gap, and the rest is unexplained. The DNA gave D and trimming, while V, J and clone size come from that table. The sample has around 190,000 clones on record, about 88% of them singletons. Of the sample, roughly a sixth is held by the ten largest clones.

V is pruned by 2 bases and J by 7 bases, leaving 4 bases of the junction without a gene match. Via the germline V gene, CDR1 is SGHAT and CDR2 FQNNGV. The CDR3 measures 13 amino acids from cysteine to phenylalanine. CDR3 DNA is the only sequence kept; it has 39 bases, read in frame from the first base. A remark on this clone: Its antigen has not been determined. No qualities accompany the bases; no much larger clone lies one base away.

One collaborating source in Seattle enrolled patients during active infection and followed them longitudinally through the course of disease. Each collaborating institution followed its own protocols to collect whole blood in K2EDTA tubes. Collaborator samples were shipped for TCRbeta analysis as frozen whole blood, isolated PBMCs, or DNA extracted from either sample type. This receptor was identified in a man aged 45-65 years with COVID-19, enrolled during active disease. Sequencing used peripheral blood. The chain is made from TRBV11-2 and TRBJ2-7, and TRBD2 aligns with 8 junction nucleotides. The CDR3 in this case is CASSLQGLVEQYF. Here is the DNA: TGTGCCAGCAGCTTACAGGGACTAGTAGAGCAGTACTTC. With all but the CDR3 taken from the reference TRBV11-2 and TRBJ2-7 genes, the full variable domain is: EAGVAQSPRYKIIEKRQSVAFWCNPISGHATLYWYQQILGQGPKLLIQFQNNGVVDDSQLPKDRFSAERLKGVDSTLKIQPAKLEDSAVYLCASSLQGLVEQYFGPGTRLTVT.